The entry that follows covers one TCR beta chain sequence. The antigen remains unidentified. Possible read error: a much larger clone is one base away. This record comes from a study of cytomegalovirus exposure and HLA in healthy donors. Study-wide points: The CMV antigen specificity of a few CMV-associated chains was confirmed through in vitro analysis. Both high specificity and high sensitivity reportedly marked the classifier's diagnosis of cytomegalovirus status.

PCR primers comprised 60 Vbeta and 13 Jbeta primers. Profiling relied on immunoSEQ multiplex PCR, and the TCRdb table lists in-frame clones only, not all of them. The sample shows over 50,000 clones, around 80% of them seen only once. Every donor was a healthy person donating bone marrow. This CDR3 is built from 16 residues. Germline CDR1 is MGHRA and CDR2 is YSYEKL. The V call is TRBV4-1, the J call TRBJ2-7; D is undetermined. This clonotype originated in a man in his fifties or sixties in good health and CMV-seropositive. The sequencing sample was made of PBMCs. The CDR3 DNA is TGCGCCAGAAGCCAAGAAGCAGGAAAAGGCTCCTACGAGCAGTACTTC. This sequence encodes CARSQEAGKGSYEQYF.